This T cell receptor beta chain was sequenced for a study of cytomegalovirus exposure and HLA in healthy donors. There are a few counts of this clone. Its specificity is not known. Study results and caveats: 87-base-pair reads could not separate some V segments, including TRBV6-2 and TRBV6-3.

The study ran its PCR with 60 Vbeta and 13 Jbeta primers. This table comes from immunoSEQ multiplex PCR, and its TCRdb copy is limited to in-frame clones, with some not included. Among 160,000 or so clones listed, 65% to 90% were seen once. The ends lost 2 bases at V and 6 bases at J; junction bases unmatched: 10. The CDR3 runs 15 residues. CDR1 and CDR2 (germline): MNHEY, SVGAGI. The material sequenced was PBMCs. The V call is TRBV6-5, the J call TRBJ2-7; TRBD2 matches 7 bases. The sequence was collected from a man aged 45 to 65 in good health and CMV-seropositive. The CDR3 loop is CASSYGEAGTGEQYF. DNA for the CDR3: TGTGCCAGCAGTTACGGCGAAGCGGGAACTGGCGAGCAGTACTTC.